This T cell receptor beta chain was sequenced in a study of control samples from healthy donors and cancer patients. The CDR3 is 13 amino acids. Germline V gene sequence: CDR1 LGHDT, CDR2 YNNKEL (reference sequence). With 0 bases removed from V and 15 bases from J, the gap between germline ends came to 15 bases. TCRdb's table, derived via immunoSEQ multiplex PCR, lists solely in-frame clones and lacks some. The sample holds about 86,000 clones, roughly nine tenths seen once. Sequencing was performed on PBMCs. This chain links TRBV3-1 (or the pseudogene TRBV3-2) with TRBJ2-1; the D is unclear. This clonotype was obtained from a woman aged 45 to 65 with colorectal cancer. The CDR3 here is CASSQDGRAASFF. CDR3 bases: TGTGCCAGCAGCCAAGATGGCCGAGCAGCCTCGTTCTTC.